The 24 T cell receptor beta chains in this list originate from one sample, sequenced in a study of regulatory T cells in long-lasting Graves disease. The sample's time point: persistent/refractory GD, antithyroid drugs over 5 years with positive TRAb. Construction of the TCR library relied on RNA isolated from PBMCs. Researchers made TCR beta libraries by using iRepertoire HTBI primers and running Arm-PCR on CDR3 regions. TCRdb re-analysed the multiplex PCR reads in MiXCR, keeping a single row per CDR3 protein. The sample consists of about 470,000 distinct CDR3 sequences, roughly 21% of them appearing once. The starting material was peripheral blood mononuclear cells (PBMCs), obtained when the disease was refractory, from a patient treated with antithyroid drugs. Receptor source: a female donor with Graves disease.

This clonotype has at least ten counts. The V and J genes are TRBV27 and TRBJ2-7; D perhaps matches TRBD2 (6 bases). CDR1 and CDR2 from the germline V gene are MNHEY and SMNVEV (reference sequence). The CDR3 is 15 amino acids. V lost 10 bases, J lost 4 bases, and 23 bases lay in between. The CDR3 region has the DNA TGTGCCACCTCTATTAGCGGAAACTTGCCTTACGAGCAGTACTTC. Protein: CATSISGNLPYEQYF.

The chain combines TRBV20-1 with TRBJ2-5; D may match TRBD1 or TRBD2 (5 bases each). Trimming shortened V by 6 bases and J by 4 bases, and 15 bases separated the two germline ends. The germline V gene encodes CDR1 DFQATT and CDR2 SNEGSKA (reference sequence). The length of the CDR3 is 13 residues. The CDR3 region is CSATTAAPETQYF. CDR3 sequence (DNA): TGCAGTGCAACGACAGCGGCTCCAGAGACCCAGTACTTC.

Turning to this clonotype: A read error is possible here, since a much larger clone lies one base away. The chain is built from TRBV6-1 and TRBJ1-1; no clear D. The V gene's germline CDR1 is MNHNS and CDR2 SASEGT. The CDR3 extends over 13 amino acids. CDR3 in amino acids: CASREFAGNAAFF. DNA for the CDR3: TGTGCCAGCCGTGAATTTGCCGGCAATGCAGCTTTCTTT.

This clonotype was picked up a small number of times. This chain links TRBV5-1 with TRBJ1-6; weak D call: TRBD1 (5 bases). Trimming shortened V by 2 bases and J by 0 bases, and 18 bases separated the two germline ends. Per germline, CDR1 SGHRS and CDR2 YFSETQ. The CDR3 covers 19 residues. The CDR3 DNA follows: TGCGCCAGCAGCTTCCGCCCCGCCGGGGCGAGCTCCTATAATTCACCCCTCCACTTT. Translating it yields CASSFRPAGASSYNSPLHF.

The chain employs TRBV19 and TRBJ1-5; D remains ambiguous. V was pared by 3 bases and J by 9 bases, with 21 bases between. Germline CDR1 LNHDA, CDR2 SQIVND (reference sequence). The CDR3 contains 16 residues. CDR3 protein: CASSIPGQVLLGPQHF. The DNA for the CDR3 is TGTGCCAGTAGTATCCCCGGGCAGGTCCTATTGGGGCCCCAGCATTTT.

The CDR3 reads CASSFSSLAGKDEQFF. DNA of the CDR3: TGTGCCAGCAGTTTTTCTTCCCTAGCGGGAAAGGATGAGCAGTTCTTC. The chain is built from TRBV28 and TRBJ2-5; 9 bases match TRBD2. The J call is uncertain, as TRBJ2-1 better fits the DNA end. The CDR3 has 16 amino acids. Germline V gene data show CDR1 as MDHEN and CDR2 as SYDVKM.

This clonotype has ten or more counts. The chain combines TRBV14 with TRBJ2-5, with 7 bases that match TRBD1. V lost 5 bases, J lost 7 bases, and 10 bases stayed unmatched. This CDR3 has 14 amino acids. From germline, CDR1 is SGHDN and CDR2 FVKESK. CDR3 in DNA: TGTGCCAGCAGCTATACAGGGGTCAGTGGGACCCAGTACTTC. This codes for CASSYTGVSGTQYF.

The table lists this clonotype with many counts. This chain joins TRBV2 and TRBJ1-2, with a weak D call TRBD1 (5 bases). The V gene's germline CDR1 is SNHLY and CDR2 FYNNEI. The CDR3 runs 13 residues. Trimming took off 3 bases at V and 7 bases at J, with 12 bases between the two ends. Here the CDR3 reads CASSDQQASGYTF. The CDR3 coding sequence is TGTGCCAGCAGTGATCAACAGGCTAGTGGCTACACCTTC. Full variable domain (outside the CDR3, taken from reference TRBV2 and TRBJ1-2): EPEVTQTPSHQVTQMGQEVILRCVPISNHLYFYWYRQILGQKVEFLVSFYNNEISEKSEIFDDQFSVERPDGSNFTLKIRSTKLEDSAMYFCASSDQQASGYTFGSGTRLTVV.

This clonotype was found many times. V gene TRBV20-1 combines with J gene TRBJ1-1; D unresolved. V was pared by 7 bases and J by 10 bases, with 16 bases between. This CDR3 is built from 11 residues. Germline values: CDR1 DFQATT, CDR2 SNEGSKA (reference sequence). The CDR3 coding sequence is TGCAGTGTGTCGTGGAGACAAGCAGCTTTCTTT. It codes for CSVSWRQAAFF.

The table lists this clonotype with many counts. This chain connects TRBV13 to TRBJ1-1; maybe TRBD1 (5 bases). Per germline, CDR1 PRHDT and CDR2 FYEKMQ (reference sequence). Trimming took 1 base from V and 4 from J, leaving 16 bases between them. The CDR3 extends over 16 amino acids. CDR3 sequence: CASSLVAGGPGTEAFF. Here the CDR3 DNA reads TGTGCCAGCAGCTTAGTGGCGGGGGGACCAGGCACTGAAGCTTTCTTT.

This chain's CDR3 is CASSYFATDTQYF. CDR3 DNA: TGTGCCAGCAGCTACTTTGCGACAGATACGCAGTATTTT. The V call is TRBV7-8, the J call TRBJ2-3; D gene uncertain. This CDR3 has 13 amino acids. Trimming removed 4 bases from V and 3 bases from J, with 8 bases in between. Germline CDR1 is SGHVS and CDR2 is FQNEAQ.

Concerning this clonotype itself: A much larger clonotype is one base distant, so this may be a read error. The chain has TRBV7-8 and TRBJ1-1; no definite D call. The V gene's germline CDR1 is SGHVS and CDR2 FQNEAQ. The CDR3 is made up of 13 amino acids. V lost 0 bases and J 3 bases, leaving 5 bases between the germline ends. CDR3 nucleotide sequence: TGTGCCAGCAGCTTAGCGCAGGACACTGAAGCTTTCTTT. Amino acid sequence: CASSLAQDTEAFF. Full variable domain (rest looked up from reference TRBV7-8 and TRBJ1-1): GAGVSQSPRYKVAKRGQDVALRCDPISGHVSLFWYQQALGQGPEFLTYFQNEAQLDKSGLPSDRFFAERPEGSVSTLKIQRTQQEDSAVYLCASSLAQDTEAFFGQGTRLTVV.

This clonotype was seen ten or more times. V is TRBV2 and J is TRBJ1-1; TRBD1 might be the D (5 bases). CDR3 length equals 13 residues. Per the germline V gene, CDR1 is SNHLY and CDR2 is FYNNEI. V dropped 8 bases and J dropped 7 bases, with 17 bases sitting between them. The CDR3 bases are TGTGCCAGCGGTACCGAGGGACGTTATGAAGCTTTCTTT. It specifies CASGTEGRYEAFF.

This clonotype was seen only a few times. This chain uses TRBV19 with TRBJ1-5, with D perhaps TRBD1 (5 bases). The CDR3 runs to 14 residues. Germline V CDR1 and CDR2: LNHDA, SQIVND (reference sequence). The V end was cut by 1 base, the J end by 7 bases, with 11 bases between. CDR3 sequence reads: CASSIGDWAQPQHF. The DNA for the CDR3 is TGTGCCAGTAGTATAGGGGACTGGGCCCAGCCCCAGCATTTT.

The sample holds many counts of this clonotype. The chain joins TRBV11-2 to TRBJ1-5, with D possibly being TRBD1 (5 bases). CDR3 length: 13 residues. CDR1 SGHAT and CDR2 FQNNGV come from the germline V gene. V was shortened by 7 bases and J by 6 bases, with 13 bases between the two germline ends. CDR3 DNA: TGTGCCAGCACCCAGGGTGTCGGTCAGCCCCAGCATTTT. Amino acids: CASTQGVGQPQHF.

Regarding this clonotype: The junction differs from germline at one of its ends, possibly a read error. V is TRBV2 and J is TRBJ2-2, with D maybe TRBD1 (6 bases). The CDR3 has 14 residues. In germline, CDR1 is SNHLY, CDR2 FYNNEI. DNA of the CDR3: TGTGCCGGCAGCGCAGGGGATTGGACCGGGGAGCTGTTTTTT. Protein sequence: CAGSAGDWTGELFF.

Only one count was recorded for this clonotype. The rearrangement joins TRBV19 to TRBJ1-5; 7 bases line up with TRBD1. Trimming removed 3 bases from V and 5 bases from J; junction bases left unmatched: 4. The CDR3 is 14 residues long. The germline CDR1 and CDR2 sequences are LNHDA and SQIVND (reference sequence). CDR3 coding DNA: TGTGCCAGTAGTATCCGAGACAGGGATCAGCCCCAGCATTTT. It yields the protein CASSIRDRDQPQHF.

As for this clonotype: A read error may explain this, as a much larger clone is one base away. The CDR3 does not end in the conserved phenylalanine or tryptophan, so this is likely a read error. CDR3 amino acids: CASGIAGGTYEQYL. CDR3 DNA: TGTGCCAGCGGAATAGCGGGGGGAACCTACGAGCAGTACCTC. The chain joins TRBV28 to TRBJ2-7, with 10 bases aligning to TRBD2. The CDR3 has 14 amino acids. Germline values: CDR1 MDHEN, CDR2 SYDVKM. Trimming took 8 bases from V and 2 from J; bases not matched to a gene: 6.

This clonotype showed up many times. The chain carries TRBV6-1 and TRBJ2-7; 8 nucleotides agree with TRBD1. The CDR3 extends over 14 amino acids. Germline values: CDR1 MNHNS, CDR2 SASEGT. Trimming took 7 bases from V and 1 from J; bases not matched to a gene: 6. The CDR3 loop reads CASTEGTGSYEQYF. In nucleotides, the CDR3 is TGTGCCAGCACCGAAGGGACAGGTTCCTACGAGCAGTACTTC.

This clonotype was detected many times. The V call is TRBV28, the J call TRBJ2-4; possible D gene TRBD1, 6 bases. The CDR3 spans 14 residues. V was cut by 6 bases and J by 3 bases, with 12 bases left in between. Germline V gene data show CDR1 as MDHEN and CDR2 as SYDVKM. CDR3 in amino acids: CASRPRGNKNIQYF. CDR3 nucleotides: TGTGCCAGCAGACCTAGGGGGAACAAAAACATTCAGTACTTC.

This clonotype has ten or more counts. The CDR3 DNA reads TGTGCCACCAGTGATGGACAGGGGCGCGAGCAGTACTTC. This sequence encodes CATSDGQGREQYF. This chain uses TRBV24-1 with TRBJ2-7; 9 bases match TRBD1. Germline V lookup: CDR1 KGHDR, CDR2 SFDVKD. Trimming cost V 3 bases and J 6 bases; bases outside gene matches: 2. The CDR3 is made up of 13 amino acids.

The CDR3 protein is CASSLALWDSNQPQHF. DNA of the CDR3: TGTGCCAGCAGCTTAGCGCTTTGGGATAGCAATCAGCCCCAGCATTTT. V gene TRBV7-8 combines with J gene TRBJ1-5; D unresolved. Per germline, CDR1 SGHVS and CDR2 FQNEAQ. The V end was cut by 0 bases, the J end by 0 bases, with 9 bases between. The CDR3 has 16 amino acids.

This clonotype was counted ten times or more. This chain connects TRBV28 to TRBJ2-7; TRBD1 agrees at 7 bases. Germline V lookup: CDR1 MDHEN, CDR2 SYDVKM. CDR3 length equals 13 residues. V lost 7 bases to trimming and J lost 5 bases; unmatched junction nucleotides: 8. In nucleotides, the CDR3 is TGTGCCAGCAACACAGGGGCGGTCAACGAGCAGTACTTC. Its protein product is CASNTGAVNEQYF.

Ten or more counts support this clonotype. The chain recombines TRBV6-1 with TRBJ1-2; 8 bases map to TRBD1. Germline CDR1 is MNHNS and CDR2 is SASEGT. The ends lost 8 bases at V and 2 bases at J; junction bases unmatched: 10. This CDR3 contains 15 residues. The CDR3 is CASCTRTGRNYGYTF. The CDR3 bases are TGTGCCAGCTGTACCAGGACAGGGAGAAACTATGGCTACACCTTC.